This passage covers 21 T cell receptor beta chains from one sample sequenced in a study of blood T cells in healthy people across ages. Through a sample-barcoded 5' primer and a J-beta primer mix, a second PCR was run for 7 to 11 cycles. One entry per CDR3 protein results from TCRdb running MiXCR on the 5' RACE reads. The table includes some 800,000 distinct CDR3 sequences, 20% to 30% detected once. Separately, the same data were catalogued under a study of T cells of mothers and their children.

The sequenced sample was blood. These receptors originate from a boy younger than 18 in good health.

V and J are TRBV10-3 and TRBJ2-5, with 8 bases aligning to TRBD1. V lost 10 bases and J lost 4; bases outside the gene matches: 8. The CDR3 covers 13 residues. CDR1 and CDR2 (germline): ENHRY, SYGVKD. CDR3 sequence reads: CASADRVAETQYF. In DNA form, the CDR3 reads TGTGCCAGTGCGGACAGGGTGGCAGAGACCCAGTACTTC.

This chain links TRBV28 with TRBJ1-1; the match to TRBD1 covers 7 bases. The germline CDR1 and CDR2 sequences are MDHEN and SYDVKM. The CDR3 has 15 residues. The J segment lost 6 bases and the V segment lost 7 bases, leaving 14 bases of the junction unmatched. The CDR3 region is CASTSGQFSFSEAFF. CDR3 DNA: TGTGCCAGCACCTCGGGACAGTTTTCATTCTCTGAAGCTTTCTTT.

The chain employs TRBV20-1 and TRBJ2-5, with TRBD1 matching over 8 bases. Per germline, CDR1 DFQATT and CDR2 SNEGSKA (reference sequence). This CDR3 is built from 13 residues. Trimming removed 3 bases from V and 3 bases from J; junction bases left unmatched: 3. The CDR3 bases are TGCAGTGCTAGGGCACAGGGGGAAGAGACCCAGTACTTC. Protein: CSARAQGEETQYF.

This clonotype came up a few times. This chain uses TRBV9 with TRBJ1-2, with 9 bases fitting TRBD1. J was trimmed by 3 bases and V by 3 bases; bases with no gene match: 6. CDR3 length: 15 residues. CDR1 SGDLS and CDR2 YYNGEE come from the germline V gene. CDR3 region: CASSARTGEYYGYTF. CDR3 sequence (DNA): TGTGCCAGCAGCGCTAGGACAGGGGAATACTATGGCTACACCTTC.

The rearrangement uses TRBV28 and TRBJ2-1; the D gene is possibly TRBD1 (5 bases). TRBJ2-7 matches the DNA end more closely, so the J call is doubtful. CDR1 is MDHEN, CDR2 SYDVKM, per germline. This CDR3 has 15 residues. The CDR3 spells CASSSGSVSSYEQYF. The DNA for the CDR3 is TGTGCCAGCAGTTCAGGGTCAGTAAGCTCCTACGAGCAGTACTTC.

This clonotype was picked up a small number of times. The V and J genes are TRBV6-6 and TRBJ1-1; TRBD1 is a possible D gene (6 bases). Germline V gene data show CDR1 as MNHNY and CDR2 as SVGAGI (reference sequence). V dropped 0 bases and J dropped 8 bases, with 16 bases sitting between them. The length of the CDR3 is 15 residues. CDR3 sequence (DNA): TGTGCCAGCAGTTACTCCCTTGACAGGAGTTCCGAAGCTTTCTTT. Protein sequence: CASSYSLDRSSEAFF.

The V and J genes are TRBV7-9 and TRBJ2-5; 8 nucleotides match TRBD2. Germline CDR1 SEHNR, CDR2 FQNEAQ (reference sequence). The V and J ends lost 1 base and 4 bases, in that order; junction bases with no gene match: 5. This CDR3 region has 15 residues. The CDR3 DNA is TGTGCCAGCAGCTTAGTAGGGCTAGCGGGAGAGACCCAGTACTTC. It yields the protein CASSLVGLAGETQYF.

The chain is built from TRBV7-2 and TRBJ2-7; D is undetermined. This CDR3 spans 12 amino acids. The V and J ends lost 3 bases and 6 bases respectively, with 9 bases between them. Germline V gives CDR1 SGHTA, CDR2 FQGNSA. CDR3 loop: CASSLGMVEQYF. DNA of the CDR3: TGTGCCAGCAGCTTGGGCATGGTCGAGCAGTACTTC.

The chain combines TRBV7-2 with TRBJ2-5; either TRBD1 or TRBD2 may supply D (5 bases each). Deletions cut 6 bases from V and 3 bases from J, with 26 bases between. Looked up from germline, CDR1 is SGHTA and CDR2 is FQGNSA. The CDR3 has 18 amino acids. The CDR3 nucleotides are TGTGCCAGCAGTCAACTTAGGTCTGGATATGGGGGAAAAGAGACCCAGTACTTC. Its protein is CASSQLRSGYGGKETQYF.

This clonotype was recorded a few times. The V call is TRBV10-3, the J call TRBJ1-2; the D gene is possibly TRBD1 (6 bases). The germline CDR1 and CDR2 sequences are ENHRY and SYGVKD. Trimming took 11 bases from V and 0 from J, leaving 16 bases between them. The CDR3 is 14 residues long. The CDR3 region is CAHSSGGPNYGYTF. As DNA, the CDR3 is TGTGCCCACTCGAGCGGGGGGCCTAACTATGGCTACACCTTC.

The chain employs TRBV24-1 and TRBJ2-5; D remains unclear. CDR1 is KGHDR and CDR2 is SFDVKD in the germline V gene. Trimming pared 0 bases from V and 2 bases from J, leaving 6 bases between. This CDR3 has 14 amino acids. In DNA, the CDR3 is TGTGCCACCAGTGATTTGACGGTTCAAGAGACCCAGTACTTC. Translated, it gives CATSDLTVQETQYF.

The rearrangement links TRBV25-1 to TRBJ2-7, with TRBD2 as a possible D gene (6 bases). The V and J ends lost 0 bases and 1 base respectively, with 10 bases between them. The CDR3 is 15 amino acids. Looked up from germline, CDR1 is MGHDK and CDR2 is SYGVNS. The CDR3 DNA is TGTGCCAGCAGTGAATATCGGGGGAGGTCCTACGAGCAGTACTTC. Translation: CASSEYRGRSYEQYF.

This chain joins TRBV7-9 and TRBJ2-4; the match to TRBD1 covers 8 bases. CDR1 and CDR2 (germline): SEHNR, FQNEAQ (reference sequence). This CDR3 has 16 residues. The V segment lost 8 bases and the J segment 0 bases; nucleotides outside the gene matches: 9. CDR3 loop: CASEKQGVLAKNIQYF. CDR3 DNA: TGTGCCAGCGAAAAACAGGGGGTTTTAGCCAAAAACATTCAGTACTTC.

This clonotype has just a few counts. The rearrangement uses TRBV4-1 and TRBJ1-1, with D hard to call. CDR3 length: 16 amino acids. V was clipped by 4 bases and J by 1 base, with 16 bases between them. Germline V CDR1 and CDR2: MGHRA, YSYEKL. The CDR3 nucleotides are TGCGCCAGCAGCCCCCCGCCCGTCCGCAAGAACACTGAAGCTTTCTTT. This encodes CASSPPPVRKNTEAFF.

This clonotype was picked up a small number of times. V gene TRBV7-9 combines with J gene TRBJ2-2; a weak D match, TRBD2 (6 bases). V dropped 5 bases and J dropped 4 bases, with 14 bases sitting between them. This CDR3 has 15 residues. The germline V gene has CDR1 SEHNR and CDR2 FQNEAQ (reference sequence). CDR3 sequence reads: CASSGSTRLTGELFF. The DNA for the CDR3 is TGTGCCAGCAGCGGTTCGACTAGGCTCACCGGGGAGCTGTTTTTT.

The CDR3 region has the DNA TGTGCCAGCAGCTTAGCGGGACAGATACAAGAGACCCAGTACTTC. Encoded protein: CASSLAGQIQETQYF. The V gene is TRBV7-2, the J gene TRBJ2-5; 7 bases line up with TRBD1. The length of the CDR3 is 15 residues. Germline-derived CDR1 and CDR2 are SGHTA and FQGNSA. Germline trimming cut 0 bases from V and 2 bases from J; bases unmatched to any gene: 3. Full variable domain (rest looked up from reference TRBV7-2 and TRBJ2-5): GAGVSQSPSNKVTEKGKDVELRCDPISGHTALYWYRQSLGQGLEFLIYFQGNSAPDKSGLPSDRFSAERTGGSVSTLTIQRTQQEDSAVYLCASSLAGQIQETQYFGPGTRLLVL.

The chain links TRBV29-1 to TRBJ2-3; D not certain. The CDR3 runs 17 residues. Per germline, CDR1 SQVTM and CDR2 ANQGSEA. V was shortened by 7 bases and J by 1 base, with 24 bases between the two germline ends. Here the CDR3 reads CSGSPPGVGPRTDTQYF. The CDR3 nucleotides read TGCAGCGGAAGCCCACCTGGGGTAGGACCTCGCACAGATACGCAGTATTTT.

This clonotype was seen a few times. The chain couples TRBV9 to TRBJ1-2; D is uncertain. V gave up 1 base and J gave up 8 bases, with 18 bases separating them. This CDR3 has 15 residues. CDR1 SGDLS and CDR2 YYNGEE come from the germline V gene. The CDR3 coding sequence is TGTGCCAGCAGCGTACGGCAGGACGACGCTTTGGGCTACACCTTC. As protein: CASSVRQDDALGYTF.

This chain uses TRBV6-1 with TRBJ2-6; a possible D gene is TRBD2 (5 bases). Germline lookup yields CDR1 MNHNS and CDR2 SASEGT. V gave up 6 bases and J gave up 2 bases, with 11 bases separating them. There are 15 residues in the CDR3. This CDR3 is CASSRGSTGANVLTF. The CDR3 coding sequence is TGTGCCAGCAGCCGGGGATCTACTGGGGCCAACGTCCTGACTTTC.

V and J are TRBV28 and TRBJ2-2; maybe TRBD2 (6 bases). V was trimmed by 5 bases and J by 3 bases, leaving 13 bases between them. This CDR3 comprises 15 residues. Germline V gives CDR1 MDHEN, CDR2 SYDVKM. CDR3 residues: CASSPPDYYTGELFF. CDR3 DNA: TGTGCCAGCAGTCCCCCGGACTACTACACCGGGGAGCTGTTTTTT.

V is TRBV6-2 or TRBV6-3 and J is TRBJ2-6; 7 bases match TRBD1. CDR1 is MNHEY, CDR2 SVGEGT, per germline. V lost 5 bases to trimming and J lost 0 bases; unmatched junction nucleotides: 1. The CDR3 extends over 15 amino acids. The CDR3: CASSRDSSGANVLTF. Written as DNA, the CDR3 is TGTGCCAGCAGTCGGGACAGCTCTGGGGCCAACGTCCTGACTTTC.